The 26 T cell receptor beta chains given below trace back to one sample, sequenced in a study of T cells in Graves' hyperthyroidism and ophthalmopathy. Researchers took RNA transcripts and amplified the TCR beta CDR3 regions from them. TCR CDR3 underwent first-round RT-PCR with the HTBI primer set. MiXCR, applied by TCRdb to the multiplex PCR reads, yields one record per CDR3 protein. The table includes about 480,000 distinct CDR3 sequences, around 22% detected once. The sequenced sample consisted of blood. Receptors were obtained from a woman aged 25-40 years with Graves' ophthalmopathy.

This clonotype was counted only a few times. This chain joins TRBV5-4 and TRBJ2-7; the D gene could be TRBD1 or TRBD2 (5 bases each). The CDR3 covers 14 residues. Germline CDR1 and CDR2: SGHNT and YYREEE (reference sequence). V shed 2 bases and J shed 2 bases, with 11 bases lying between them. This CDR3 reads CASSFVGTTYEQYF. The CDR3 bases are TGTGCCAGCAGCTTCGTGGGGACCACCTACGAGCAGTACTTC.

At least ten counts were recorded for this clonotype. The rearrangement uses TRBV20-1 and TRBJ1-5, with 9 bases matching TRBD1. The J segment lost 7 bases and the V segment lost 1 base, leaving 5 bases of the junction unmatched. Germline CDR1 reads DFQATT; CDR2 reads SNEGSKA (reference sequence). The CDR3 spans 14 residues. CDR3 loop: CSARGPDRGQPQHF. The CDR3 bases are TGCAGTGCTAGAGGGCCGGACAGGGGACAGCCCCAGCATTTT.

The chain combines TRBV7-2 with TRBJ1-5; D is ambiguous. The CDR3 has 15 amino acids. Germline V gene lookup returns CDR1 SGHTA and CDR2 FQGNSA. The germline V and J ends were trimmed by 3 bases and 6 bases, with 15 bases remaining between them. CDR3 coding DNA: TGTGCCAGCAGCTTGCGTCCTACTTCCTTTCAGCCCCAGCATTTT. Translated: CASSLRPTSFQPQHF.

This clonotype was counted ten times or more. Given a much more abundant clone one base away, this may be a read error. This chain connects TRBV13 to TRBJ2-7; 8 bases are a match to TRBD2. This CDR3 region has 14 residues. The junction had 3 bases not matched to a gene; V was cut back by 3 bases and J by 2 bases. Germline CDR1 and CDR2: PRHDT and FYEKMQ (reference sequence). The CDR3 reads CASSLCSGAYEQYF. As DNA, the CDR3 is TGTGCCAGCAGCTTGTGTAGCGGGGCCTACGAGCAGTACTTC.

Many counts were recorded for this clonotype. CDR3 DNA: TGTGCCAGCAGCGGAACGGGACAGACCTACGAGCAGTACTTC. Residues: CASSGTGQTYEQYF. The J gene is TRBJ2-7, the V gene TRBV5-6, with 7 bases that match TRBD1. This CDR3 has 14 residues. Germline CDR1 is SGHDT and CDR2 is YYEEEE. Unmatched junction bases numbered 6, after V lost 4 bases and J lost 2 bases.

This clonotype showed up many times. V gene TRBV7-2 combines with J gene TRBJ2-4; D remains ambiguous. The CDR3 has 16 amino acids. The V gene's germline CDR1 is SGHTA and CDR2 FQGNSA. Trimming stripped 5 bases from V and 0 bases from J, with 14 bases between. The CDR3 loop reads CASSPLDFLAKNIQYF. The CDR3 bases are TGTGCCAGCAGCCCCCTCGACTTCCTAGCCAAAAACATTCAGTACTTC.

This clonotype was observed many times. The CDR3 nucleotides read TGTGCCAGCAGCTTATTCGGGAAAACCTACGAGCAGTACTTC. Encoded protein: CASSLFGKTYEQYF. The rearrangement links TRBV7-2 to TRBJ2-7; D might be TRBD2 (5 bases). The V end was cut by 2 bases, the J end by 2 bases, with 10 bases between. CDR3 length: 14 residues. Germline V CDR1 and CDR2: SGHTA, FQGNSA.

This clonotype was counted many times. CDR3 sequence (DNA): TGTGCCAGCATTGTCCTTCCAGGGGGCCCTGAAGCTTTCTTT. Protein: CASIVLPGGPEAFF. This chain links TRBV2 with TRBJ1-1; 8 bases are a match to TRBD1. The CDR3 is 14 amino acids. The ends lost 7 bases at V and 6 bases at J; junction bases unmatched: 10. Germline-derived CDR1 and CDR2 are SNHLY and FYNNEI.

In its sample, this clonotype was seen many times. The rearrangement links TRBV5-1 to TRBJ2-4; 9 bases match TRBD2. V shed 4 bases and J 8 bases; nucleotides not matched to a gene: 10. This CDR3 is built from 15 residues. Germline V gene sequence: CDR1 SGHRS, CDR2 YFSETQ. CDR3 in DNA: TGCGCCAGCAGCCTGAGGGCGGGGGGGCAGCACATTCAGTACTTC. It specifies CASSLRAGGQHIQYF.

V gene TRBV11-2 combines with J gene TRBJ2-2, with D unclear. The CDR3 loop spans 13 amino acids. Germline V gives CDR1 SGHAT, CDR2 FQNNGV. Trimming shortened V by 1 base and J by 7 bases, and 7 bases separated the two germline ends. Here the CDR3 reads CASSLVMRGELFF. In nucleotides, the CDR3 is TGTGCCAGCAGCTTAGTGATGCGCGGGGAGCTGTTTTTT.

The rearrangement uses TRBV27 and TRBJ1-5; D ambiguous. The CDR3 spans 13 residues. Germline V lookup: CDR1 MNHEY, CDR2 SMNVEV (reference sequence). V was pared by 0 bases and J by 8 bases, with 8 bases between. CDR3 DNA: TGTGCCAGCAGTTTATCCTGGTCCGAGCCCCAGCATTTT. Its translation: CASSLSWSEPQHF.

This clonotype has ten or more counts. The rearrangement joins TRBV4-3 to TRBJ2-7; D may be TRBD1 (5 bases). With 4 bases removed from V and 0 bases from J, the gap between germline ends came to 10 bases. The CDR3 contains 14 residues. Germline V CDR1 and CDR2: LGHNA, YSLEER. CDR3 nucleotides: TGCGCCAGCAGCCCGATGACAGTCTCCTACGAGCAGTACTTC. Translated, it gives CASSPMTVSYEQYF.

This clonotype was detected only a few times. V usage is TRBV6-5 and J usage is TRBJ2-5; D is ambiguous. Germline loops: CDR1 MNHEY, CDR2 SVGAGI. This CDR3 has 14 residues. V was shortened by 2 bases and J by 1 base, with 8 bases between the two germline ends. In DNA, the CDR3 is TGTGCCAGCAGTTACGGTGCTAGCCAAGAGACCCAGTACTTC. It specifies CASSYGASQETQYF.

The chain is built from TRBV20-1 and TRBJ1-2, with 9 bases matching TRBD1. Germline V gene data show CDR1 as DFQATT and CDR2 as SNEGSKA (reference sequence). The CDR3 is 12 amino acids. V shed 4 bases and J 6 bases; nucleotides not matched to a gene: 3. The CDR3 reads CSAKDRGHGYTF. The CDR3 bases are TGCAGTGCTAAGGACAGGGGACATGGCTACACCTTC.

The chain is built from TRBV3-1 and TRBJ1-2; D call uncertain. V was cut by 0 bases and J by 5 bases, with 10 bases left in between. Germline V gene lookup returns CDR1 LGHDT and CDR2 YNNKEL (reference sequence). The CDR3 extends over 14 amino acids. The CDR3 spells CASSQDQGVYGYTF. The CDR3, as DNA: TGTGCCAGCAGCCAAGATCAAGGTGTTTATGGCTACACCTTC.

V is TRBV3-1 and J is TRBJ1-1, with a tentative D call TRBD1 (5 bases). Germline CDR1 reads LGHDT; CDR2 reads YNNKEL (reference sequence). CDR3 length: 14 residues. V was pared by 7 bases and J by 0 bases, with 12 bases between. CDR3 nucleotide sequence: TGTGCCAGCACCCACGGGGGAATGAACACTGAAGCTTTCTTT. This sequence encodes CASTHGGMNTEAFF. Supplemented by reference TRBV3-1 and TRBJ1-1, the full variable domain reads DTAVSQTPKYLVTQMGNDKSIKCEQNLGHDTMYWYKQDSKKFLKIMFSYNNKELIINETVPNRFSPKSPDKAHLNLHINSLELGDSAVYFCASTHGGMNTEAFFGQGTRLTVV.

This rearrangement joins TRBV4-3 to TRBJ2-2; D ambiguous. The CDR3 runs to 14 residues. Germline CDR1 LGHNA, CDR2 YSLEER. Deletions cut 1 base from V and 4 bases from J, with 7 bases between. CDR3 in amino acids: CASSQGWSTGELFF. Written as DNA, the CDR3 is TGCGCCAGCAGCCAAGGATGGAGCACCGGGGAGCTGTTTTTT.

For this clonotype: This may arise from a read error, as a much more abundant clone is one base away. V usage is TRBV9 and J usage is TRBJ2-5, with a tentative D call TRBD2 (7 bases). Trimming cost V 3 bases and J 7 bases, with 19 bases left between them. The germline V gene encodes CDR1 SGDLS and CDR2 YYNGEE. CDR3 length equals 15 residues. The CDR3 is CASSAAVGAGVTQYF. CDR3 sequence (DNA): TGTGCCAGCAGCGCCGCCGTGGGGGCGGGGGTGACCCAGTACTTC.

J is TRBJ1-2 and V is TRBV5-6; D unclear. The germline gives CDR1 SGHDT, CDR2 YYEEEE. Trimming removed 0 bases at V and 0 bases at J, with 9 bases between. This CDR3 region has 15 residues. The CDR3 spells CASSLVRRPNYGYTF. CDR3 bases: TGTGCCAGCAGCTTGGTTCGCAGGCCTAACTATGGCTACACCTTC. Together with reference TRBV5-6 and TRBJ1-2, the CDR3 gives the full variable domain: DAGVTQSPTHLIKTRGQQVTLRCSPKSGHDTVSWYQQALGQGPQFIFQYYEEEERQRGNFPDRFSGHQFPNYSSELNVNALLLGDSALYLCASSLVRRPNYGYTFGSGTRLTVV.

This clonotype was seen only a few times. V gene TRBV7-6 combines with J gene TRBJ2-7; 10 nucleotides line up with TRBD2. The V gene's germline CDR1 is SGHVS and CDR2 FNYEAQ. CDR3 length: 15 residues. After removal of 4 bases from V and 7 bases from J, the junction contained 10 bases not matched to a gene. Here the CDR3 reads CASSSPSGSAGEQYF. The CDR3 coding sequence is TGTGCCAGCAGCTCACCTAGCGGGAGTGCAGGGGAGCAGTACTTC.

The table lists this clonotype with many counts. This chain connects TRBV6-5 to TRBJ2-5; 12 bases align to TRBD2. Germline V gives CDR1 MNHEY, CDR2 SVGAGI. The V and J ends lost 4 bases and 2 bases, in that order; junction bases with no gene match: 5. The CDR3 contains 16 residues. The CDR3 region has the DNA TGTGCCAGCAGTTCACTAGCGGGGGGTAGACAAGAGACCCAGTACTTC. Its translation is CASSSLAGGRQETQYF.

This clonotype showed up just once. The genes are TRBV19 and TRBJ2-7; weak D call: TRBD1 (6 bases). Trimming left V 4 bases short and J 6 bases short, with 13 bases between. Germline V gene sequence: CDR1 LNHDA, CDR2 SQIVND (reference sequence). The CDR3 spans 13 residues. Here the CDR3 DNA reads TGTGCCAGTAGTAAGCAGGGGAAAAGCGAGCAGTACTTC. It is translated as CASSKQGKSEQYF.

This clonotype came up many times. The chain carries TRBV12-3 or TRBV12-4 and TRBJ2-2; D remains unclear. The CDR3 extends over 14 amino acids. V was trimmed by 1 base and J by 3 bases, leaving 6 bases between them. CDR3 amino acids: CASSLEVYTGELFF. CDR3 bases: TGTGCCAGCAGTTTAGAAGTATACACCGGGGAGCTGTTTTTT.

The chain uses TRBV6-1 and TRBJ2-7; maybe TRBD2 (6 bases). V lost 6 bases and J 0 bases, leaving 12 bases between the germline ends. The CDR3 runs to 14 residues. Germline V gene data show CDR1 as MNHNS and CDR2 as SASEGT. The DNA of the CDR3 is TGTGCCAGCAGCCAACGGGAGTTCTCCTACGAGCAGTACTTC. It translates to CASSQREFSYEQYF.

The V gene is TRBV30, the J gene TRBJ1-1; D might be TRBD1 (5 bases). V gave up 6 bases and J gave up 1 base, with 12 bases separating them. Germline V gene lookup returns CDR1 GTSNPN and CDR2 SVGIG (reference sequence). This CDR3 has 13 amino acids. The CDR3 loop is CACEKGANTEAFF. CDR3 sequence (DNA): TGTGCCTGCGAAAAAGGGGCGAACACTGAAGCTTTCTTT.

This clonotype was observed at least ten times. The chain carries TRBV6-2 or TRBV6-3 and TRBJ2-5; 12 nucleotides align to TRBD1. CDR1 is MNHEY and CDR2 is SVGEGT in the germline V gene. The CDR3 runs to 18 residues. V dropped 5 bases and J dropped 6; count of bases not matched to a gene: 16. CDR3 residues: CASSHNPGRGQGAKTQYF. The CDR3 coding sequence is TGTGCCAGCAGTCACAACCCAGGACGGGGACAGGGGGCGAAGACCCAGTACTTC.